The clone carrying this T cell receptor beta chain is a singleton in its sample. Individuals drawn from approximately 26 US areas were roughly 18 to 100 years old. Clinical history reported by participants formed the basis on which cohorts were assigned. Cohort 3 recovered donors had two negative PCRs, clearance, or symptom resolution. These data belong to a study of blood T cell repertoires in COVID-19. The repertoire was sequenced with immunoSEQ multiplex PCR; TCRdb's copy has only in-frame clones and lacks some. The profile shows a few hundred thousand clones, roughly 88% of them singletons. This CDR3 has 15 residues. V was trimmed by 5 bases and J by 3 bases, leaving 14 bases between them. Germline V lookup: CDR1 SNHLY, CDR2 FYNNEI.

The sample was PBMCs or T cells enriched from blood (not recorded which). This clonotype originated in a woman between 45 and 65 years old who had recovered from COVID-19. This chain links TRBV2 with TRBJ1-5, with a weak D call TRBD1 (6 bases). In DNA, the CDR3 is TGTGCCAGCAGTTCCGGGACAACAAACAATCAGCCCCAGCATTTT. This sequence encodes CASSSGTTNNQPQHF. Together with reference TRBV2 and TRBJ1-5, the CDR3 gives the full variable domain: EPEVTQTPSHQVTQMGQEVILRCVPISNHLYFYWYRQILGQKVEFLVSFYNNEISEKSEIFDDQFSVERPDGSNFTLKIRSTKLEDSAMYFCASSSGTTNNQPQHFGDGTRLSIL.